The clone carrying this T cell receptor (beta chain) was detected many times. Its matching antigen is unknown. The data were taken from a study of glioma-infiltrating T cells. Findings and caveats of the study: Only very few CDR3 sequences appeared in both tissue and blood. Tissue-blood divergence was below expectation in non-neoplastic patients, above in gliomas.

Using RNA template, CDR3s of TCR alpha and beta were amplified with iRepertoire arm-PCR. Input was roughly 95-450 ng of tissue mRNA or PBMC total RNA. Each CDR3 protein is one row after TCRdb ran MiXCR on the multiplex PCR reads. The data show over 130,000 distinct CDR3 sequences, with 35% to 50% seen just once and 15% to 25% held by the top ten. The germline V gene encodes CDR1 MNHNS and CDR2 SASEGT. V dropped 1 base and J dropped 16 bases, with 14 bases sitting between them. CDR3 length equals 13 residues. This sequence joins TRBV6-1 and TRBJ1-6, with D perhaps matching TRBD1 (5 bases). Material for sequencing was glioma tissue, nonneoplastic brain tissue, or PBMCs (not recorded which). This sequence originates from a human donor with low-grade glioma or glioblastoma, undergoing nonglioma brain surgery, or in good health (not recorded which). The CDR3 region has the DNA TGTGCCAGCAGTGAAGAGCCCCCGAAGGGGCTCCACTTT. This translates into CASSEEPPKGLHF.